Reported below is one TCR beta chain. The antigen this receptor binds is unknown. No quality values exist for individual bases; no much larger clone is one base distant. The record originates from a study of a mutant IDH1 vaccine in newly diagnosed glioma (dated by TCRdb to the early 2020s). Concerning the study at large: In the chemotherapy-containing groups, vaccination started alongside temozolomide cycles, whereas in patients who had radiotherapy alone it started 4-6 weeks after radiotherapy. Of the 30 or so patients who were treated, 62.5% were male and around 40% were female, and the mean age was around 41 years. Prior to enrollment, standard therapy consisting of radiotherapy alone, temozolomide alone, or radiochemotherapy with temozolomide had been administered to patients, with the combination being received by most patients. The week-35 safety follow-up was designated visit V12, and the week-47 end of study was designated visit V13. Six visits were used for peripheral blood collection: V03 (baseline), V05, V07, V10, V12 and V13. Longitudinal TCRB deep sequencing was done for some 26 treated patients, wherever samples were available for exploratory analyses.

The research as a whole found: Pseudoprogression seemed to be unrelated to changes in the top peripheral T cell clonotypes found by TCRB sequencing. Vaccine-induced immune responses across multiple MHC alleles were detected in 80% to 95% of patients. The authors stated that sample limitations prevented analyses of patient blood samples from being reproduced. Availability determined which PBMC samples were chosen for TCRB deep sequencing.

Counted from cysteine to phenylalanine, this CDR3 has 15 amino acids. The DNA shown is the 45-base CDR3, in frame from base 1. The germline ends are 14 bases apart after V is trimmed by 2 bases and J by 3 bases. CDR1 and CDR2, per the germline V gene, are SGDLS and YYNGEE. In light of the paper, this sample's time point label describes: week 35, safety follow-up. Each vaccine dose, consisting of 300 ug of a 20-mer mutant IDH1 peptide in Montanide, was administered subcutaneously with topical imiquimod. Patients were given eight vaccinations, in weeks 1, 3, 5, 7, 11, 15, 19 and 23, which matched visits V03 through V10. Donors had newly diagnosed WHO grade 3 or 4 IDH1-mutant astrocytomas with loss of nuclear ATRX. The samples were drawn from NOA16, a multicentre, single-arm, open-label phase I trial in Germany that tested a mutant IDH1 peptide vaccine in humans for the first time. The DNeasy Blood and Tissue Kit was used to extract genomic DNA from EDTA blood for TCRB sequencing.

Libraries came from the immunoSEQ multiplex PCR assay. The hsTCRB Kit was used according to the manufacturer's protocol to amplify rearranged TCR beta chain sequences. An Illumina MiSeq was used to sequence the TCRB libraries. The source study handled its data this way. The proprietary platform of the kit vendor was used for demultiplexing, trimming and gene mapping. The immuneACCESS repertoire file appears here via TCRdb, limited to in-frame rearrangements. These files lack a portion of the clones; in checked studies, under half of the deficit traces to unresolved V genes, and the cause of the others is not known. The D gene and trimming were derived from the DNA, and the V and J assignments and clone size from that table. This sample gives some 66,000 clones in total; 84% of them show up just once. The leading ten clones occupy about 4.1% of the sample.

The rearranged chain carries TRBV9 and TRBJ1-2, and TRBD1 may be the D gene, going by 5 matching bases. The starting material was PBMCs, obtained from a glioma patient whose treatment included an IDH1 peptide vaccine. This TCR was recovered from a young man with glioma. The nucleotides read TGTGCCAGCAGCGTGGGGAATCGGGGGGACTATGGCTACACCTTC. Its translation reads: CASSVGNRGDYGYTF.